This T cell receptor (beta chain) was identified in a study of neoadjuvant nivolumab and ipilimumab in lung cancer. Note on this clone: Its specificity is unknown.

Some clones are missing from TCRdb's copy, which holds only in-frame ones; the method was immunoSEQ multiplex PCR. The repertoire consists of about 16,000 clones, with around 77% occurring once and the leading ten covering 8%. Looked up from germline, CDR1 is SGHRS and CDR2 is YFSETQ. The V gene end was trimmed by 4 bases and the J gene end by 2 bases; junction bases not matched to a gene: 3. The CDR3 loop spans 15 amino acids. Points from the study as a whole: Resected tumors had greater TCR richness and clonality than uninvolved lung. Higher pretherapy blood TCR richness went with higher resected-tumor richness.

This TCR came from an adult with non-small cell lung cancer. This specimen consisted of tumor tissue, obtained after neoadjuvant nivolumab, alone or with ipilimumab, at or shortly before surgery. The chain is built from TRBV5-1 and TRBJ2-3; 11 positions agree with TRBD2. The CDR3 loop reads CASSASGGTTDTQYF. Here the CDR3 DNA reads TGCGCCAGCAGCGCTAGCGGGGGGACCACAGATACGCAGTATTTT.